The rows below give T cell receptor beta chains drawn from one sample of a study of blood T cells in healthy people across ages. MiXCR, run by TCRdb on the 5' RACE reads, gives a single entry per CDR3 protein. The sample includes approximately 800,000 distinct CDR3 sequences, 20% to 30% seen only once; the top ten take 2.5% to 3.5%. The sample was also reused in another study, on T cells of mothers and their children.

The sequencing input was blood. The origin of the receptors is a boy between 5 and 17 years old in good health. CDR3s include the opening cysteine and the closing phenylalanine or tryptophan. The D gene is left open where the match is weak. The listing skips clone size in some rows; elsewhere it reads once, few, many or a size class.

v_call	clone_size	j_call	d_call	cdr3_nt	cdr3_aa
TRBV6-2/TRBV6-3	few	TRBJ2-1	.	TGTGCCAGCAGTAAACAGGGACGGAGCTCCTACAATGAGCAGTTCTTC	CASSKQGRSSYNEQFF
TRBV10-2	.	TRBJ2-7	TRBD2	TGCGCCAGCAATTCCCTAGCGGAAACCTACGAGCAGTACTTC	CASNSLAETYEQYF
TRBV7-9	.	TRBJ1-1	.	TGTGCCAAGAGCCGACAGCCGAACACTGAAGCTTTCTTT	CAKSRQPNTEAFF
TRBV19	once	TRBJ2-5	TRBD1	TGTGCCAGTAGCCCCGGGACAGGGGGCGGGAATGAGCACTTCTTC	CASSPGTGGGNEHFF
TRBV29-1	few	TRBJ2-7	.	TGCAGCGTTGATGTCCGGGGCGCAGCCTACGAGCAGTACTTC	CSVDVRGAAYEQYF
TRBV6-2/TRBV6-3	.	TRBJ2-5	TRBD2	TGTGCCAGCAGCCCTCGACTAGCGTCGGGGGAGACCCAGTACTTC	CASSPRLASGETQYF
TRBV11-2	once	TRBJ1-1	TRBD1	TGTGCCAGCAGCTCCTCCGACAGGGCCGACACTGAAGCTTTCTTT	CASSSSDRADTEAFF
TRBV18	few	TRBJ2-2	.	TGTGCCAGCTCACCAACGACACCTACAAGCCAGAACACCGGGGAGCTGTTTTTT	CASSPTTPTSQNTGELFF
TRBV18	few	TRBJ1-4	.	TGTGCCAGCTCACCGACGAGCAGCCCAACTAATGAAAAACTGTTTTTT	CASSPTSSPTNEKLFF
TRBV29-1	few	TRBJ2-7	.	TGCAGCGTTGAAGAGGGCAGGGGCTCCTACGAGCAGTACTTC	CSVEEGRGSYEQYF
TRBV4-3	few	TRBJ2-7	TRBD1	TGCGCCAGCAGCCAAGATTGGGCGGACAGGGGCTACGAGCAGTACTTC	CASSQDWADRGYEQYF
TRBV6-1	.	TRBJ1-5	.	TGTGCCAGCAGAGAGATTAATCAGCCCCAGCATTTT	CASREINQPQHF
TRBV5-4	once	TRBJ2-5	TRBD1	TGTGCCAGCGTGAGGACAGGGCAAGAGACCCAGTACTTC	CASVRTGQETQYF
TRBV12-3/TRBV12-4	few	TRBJ2-1	.	TGTGCCAGCAGCAAGTCTTCCGCCGGGACAAGGAGGCTCTTC	CASSKSSAGTRRLF
TRBV12-3/TRBV12-4	many	TRBJ1-4	.	TGTGCCAGCAGTTTACGGGGAGGAGAAGAAAAACTGTTTTTT	CASSLRGGEEKLFF
TRBV19	.	TRBJ2-2	.	TGTGCCAGTATTCGGGGCTCTACCGGGGAGCTGTTTTTT	CASIRGSTGELFF
TRBV19	.	TRBJ2-7	.	TGTGCCAGTAGTATAGAGGCCGCCGGGAAGAGCGAGCAGTACTTC	CASSIEAAGKSEQYF
TRBV20-1	.	TRBJ2-3	TRBD2	TGCAGTGGAGCGGGAGGAACCACAGATACGCAGTATTTT	CSGAGGTTDTQYF
TRBV9	few	TRBJ2-6	TRBD1	TGTGCCAGCAGCCCACGACAGGGAGCTGGGGCCAACGTCCTGACTTTC	CASSPRQGAGANVLTF
TRBV7-9	.	TRBJ1-2	.	TGTGCCAGCAGCTTAGGTCCCACGAGGCTGGGAGGCTACACCTTC	CASSLGPTRLGGYTF
TRBV3-1	few	TRBJ1-6	.	TGTGCCAGCAGCAAGCAGGTCTGGGAGGATTCACCCCTCCACTTT	CASSKQVWEDSPLHF
TRBV6-2/TRBV6-3	.	TRBJ2-3	.	TGTGCCAGCAGTTACGTCGGCGGGGTCACAGATACGCAGTATTTT	CASSYVGGVTDTQYF
TRBV7-3	.	TRBJ2-1	TRBD2	TGTGCCAGCAGCTGGACTAGCGGGGGTTCCTACAATGAGCAGTTCTTC	CASSWTSGGSYNEQFF
TRBV6-6	few	TRBJ2-4	.	TGTGCCAGCAGTTACGCGCCCCGGGTAGCAGCCAAAAACATTCAGTACTTC	CASSYAPRVAAKNIQYF
TRBV6-5	few	TRBJ1-6	.	TGTGCCAGCAGTTACCGTGCAAGGGGAGCTTATAATTCACCCCTCCACTTT	CASSYRARGAYNSPLHF
TRBV6-1	few	TRBJ1-5	.	TGTGCCAGCAAGCAGCTCCATAGCAATCAGCCCCAGCATTTT	CASKQLHSNQPQHF
TRBV29-1	once	TRBJ2-3	.	TGCAGCGTTGAAAGGAGCAATACGCAGTATTTT	CSVERSNTQYF
TRBV10-1	.	TRBJ2-3	TRBD2	TGCGCCAGCACCGCGGGGGAGGGGAATACGCAGTATTTT	CASTAGEGNTQYF
TRBV20-1	.	TRBJ1-1	.	TGCAGTGCTAGAGATAGGACACTGAACACTGAAGCTTTCTTT	CSARDRTLNTEAFF